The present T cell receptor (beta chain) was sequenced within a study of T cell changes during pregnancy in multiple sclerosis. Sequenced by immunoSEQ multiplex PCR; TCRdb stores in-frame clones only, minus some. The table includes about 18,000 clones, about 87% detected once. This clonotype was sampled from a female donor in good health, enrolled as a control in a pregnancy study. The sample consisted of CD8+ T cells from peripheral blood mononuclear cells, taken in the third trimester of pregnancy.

The CDR3 is CASSLGQGDEQYF. The DNA of the CDR3 is TGTGCCAGCAGCTTAGGACAGGGGGACGAGCAGTACTTC. The J gene is TRBJ2-7, the V gene TRBV11-2; TRBD1 agrees at 9 bases. The CDR3 has 13 residues. V shed 1 base and J 5 bases; nucleotides not matched to a gene: 0. The germline gives CDR1 SGHAT, CDR2 FQNNGV.